These T cell receptor beta chains were read from a single sample in a study of regulatory T cells in long-lasting Graves disease. MiXCR, applied by TCRdb to the multiplex PCR reads, yields one record per CDR3 protein. Of 600,000 to 650,000 distinct CDR3 sequences listed, roughly 16% are singletons. The data also belong to a second study, concerning T cells in Graves' hyperthyroidism and ophthalmopathy.

The sample in question was peripheral blood mononuclear cells (PBMCs), obtained at new diagnosis, from a patient treated with antithyroid drugs. These receptor sequences come from a woman in her 30s with Graves disease. Each CDR3 is given with its conserved first and last residue. A D gene is named only where the DNA matches it firmly. Clone size is given for some rows only: seen once, a few or many times, or a class if the clone is expanded.

clone_size: many; v_call: TRBV7-8; j_call: TRBJ1-2; d_call: NA; cdr3_aa: CASSLEENSANYGYTF; cdr3_nt: TGTGCCAGCAGCTTAGAGGAAAACTCAGCTAACTATGGCTACACCTTC
clone_size: NA; v_call: TRBV30; j_call: TRBJ1-1; d_call: NA; cdr3_aa: CAWSEGWVNQAFF; cdr3_nt: TGTGCCTGGAGCGAAGGTTGGGTAAACCAAGCTTTCTTT
clone_size: few; v_call: TRBV28; j_call: TRBJ1-6; d_call: NA; cdr3_aa: CASSRQQSSPLHF; cdr3_nt: TGTGCCAGCAGTAGACAGCAAAGTTCACCCCTCCACTTT
clone_size: many; v_call: TRBV11-2; j_call: TRBJ2-1; d_call: TRBD2; cdr3_aa: CASSSGNSYNEQFF; cdr3_nt: TGTGCCAGCAGCAGCGGGAACTCCTACAATGAGCAGTTCTTC
clone_size: few; v_call: TRBV28; j_call: TRBJ2-1; d_call: TRBD2; cdr3_aa: CAGGLAGVYNEQFF; cdr3_nt: TGTGCCGGGGGACTAGCGGGAGTGTACAATGAGCAGTTCTTC
clone_size: NA; v_call: TRBV10-1; j_call: TRBJ1-1; d_call: TRBD1; cdr3_aa: CASSGTGGAKIF; cdr3_nt: TGCGCCAGCAGTGGCACAGGGGGCGCGAAAATCTTT
clone_size: many; v_call: TRBV28; j_call: TRBJ1-6; d_call: NA; cdr3_aa: CASRSPWEGSPLHF; cdr3_nt: TGTGCCAGCAGGTCCCCCTGGGAAGGTTCACCCCTCCACTTT
clone_size: NA; v_call: TRBV9; j_call: TRBJ2-3; d_call: TRBD1; cdr3_aa: CASSPRGGNTDTQYF; cdr3_nt: TGTGCCAGCAGCCCGAGAGGGGGCAACACAGATACGCAGTATTTT
clone_size: NA; v_call: TRBV20-1; j_call: TRBJ1-5; d_call: NA; cdr3_aa: CSAGNERGEFNQPQHF; cdr3_nt: TGCAGTGCTGGAAACGAACGAGGGGAGTTCAATCAGCCCCAGCATTTT
clone_size: NA; v_call: TRBV7-2; j_call: TRBJ2-5; d_call: NA; cdr3_aa: CASSFAIRSQETQYF; cdr3_nt: TGTGCCAGCAGCTTTGCGATTAGATCCCAAGAGACCCAGTACTTC
clone_size: many; v_call: TRBV20-1; j_call: TRBJ1-1; d_call: NA; cdr3_aa: CSAGTLGLNTEAFF; cdr3_nt: TGCAGTGCTGGGACCCTGGGGCTGAACACTGAAGCTTTCTTT
clone_size: NA; v_call: TRBV5-1; j_call: TRBJ2-5; d_call: NA; cdr3_aa: CASSLNSKETQYF; cdr3_nt: TGCGCCAGCAGCTTGAACAGTAAAGAGACCCAGTACTTC
clone_size: few; v_call: TRBV6-1; j_call: TRBJ2-5; d_call: NA; cdr3_aa: CASSHVAVHPRETQYF; cdr3_nt: TGTGCCAGCAGCCACGTGGCGGTCCATCCGCGGGAGACCCAGTACTTC
clone_size: few; v_call: TRBV24-1; j_call: TRBJ1-2; d_call: TRBD1; cdr3_aa: CATSDDNTGDGGYTF; cdr3_nt: TGTGCCACCAGTGATGATAACACAGGGGATGGCGGCTACACCTTC
clone_size: NA; v_call: TRBV19; j_call: TRBJ1-5; d_call: NA; cdr3_aa: CATHTGRGVAGSSGQPQHF; cdr3_nt: TGTGCCACCCACACGGGCCGGGGTGTTGCTGGGAGTAGTGGCCAGCCCCAGCATTTT
clone_size: few; v_call: TRBV18; j_call: TRBJ1-2; d_call: NA; cdr3_aa: CASSPLDAVDGYTF; cdr3_nt: TGTGCCAGCTCACCCCTCGACGCAGTGGATGGCTACACCTTC
clone_size: few; v_call: TRBV19; j_call: TRBJ1-1; d_call: TRBD1; cdr3_aa: CASRPGTGKTEAFF; cdr3_nt: TGTGCCAGTAGGCCCGGGACAGGGAAAACTGAAGCTTTCTTT
clone_size: NA; v_call: TRBV28; j_call: TRBJ2-4; d_call: NA; cdr3_aa: CASGWFGLAKNIQYF; cdr3_nt: TGTGCCAGCGGTTGGTTTGGCCTAGCCAAAAACATTCAGTACTTT
clone_size: many; v_call: TRBV5-1; j_call: TRBJ1-1; d_call: NA; cdr3_aa: CASSLDGEVNTEAFF; cdr3_nt: TGCGCCAGCAGCTTGGACGGGGAGGTGAACACTGAAGCTTTCTTT
clone_size: many; v_call: TRBV20-1; j_call: TRBJ2-4; d_call: NA; cdr3_aa: CSAREGERRGKNIQYF; cdr3_nt: TGCAGTGCTAGAGAGGGGGAGAGGAGGGGCAAAAACATTCAGTACTTC
clone_size: NA; v_call: TRBV24-1; j_call: TRBJ2-3; d_call: NA; cdr3_aa: CATRLTGTDTQYF; cdr3_nt: TGTGCCACCAGATTGACAGGCACAGATACGCAGTATTTT
clone_size: NA; v_call: TRBV6-2/TRBV6-3; j_call: TRBJ2-1; d_call: TRBD2; cdr3_aa: CASGVAGLYNEQFF; cdr3_nt: TGTGCCAGCGGTGTAGCGGGGCTTTACAATGAGCAGTTCTTC
clone_size: few; v_call: TRBV28; j_call: TRBJ2-7; d_call: TRBD1; cdr3_aa: CASRSPGQGRGEQYF; cdr3_nt: TGTGCCAGCAGGTCTCCGGGACAGGGACGTGGCGAGCAGTACTTC
clone_size: NA; v_call: TRBV6-4; j_call: TRBJ1-2; d_call: NA; cdr3_aa: CATNDRPGGYGYTF; cdr3_nt: TGTGCCACCAATGACAGGCCGGGAGGCTATGGCTACACCTTC
clone_size: many; v_call: TRBV28; j_call: TRBJ1-5; d_call: NA; cdr3_aa: CASSLWWESNQPQHF; cdr3_nt: TGTGCCAGCAGTTTATGGTGGGAGAGCAATCAGCCCCAGCATTTT
clone_size: few; v_call: TRBV6-1; j_call: TRBJ2-7; d_call: TRBD1; cdr3_aa: CASRPGQHVGQYF; cdr3_nt: TGTGCCAGCAGGCCGGGACAGCACGTGGGGCAGTACTTC
clone_size: many; v_call: TRBV28; j_call: TRBJ1-4; d_call: NA; cdr3_aa: CASSLTPSTGIREKLFF; cdr3_nt: TGTGCCAGCAGCCTCACCCCCTCGACAGGAATTCGCGAAAAACTGTTTTTT
clone_size: NA; v_call: TRBV9; j_call: TRBJ1-3; d_call: NA; cdr3_aa: CASSVDTSGNTIYF; cdr3_nt: TGTGCCAGCAGCGTTGACACATCTGGAAACACCATATATTTT
clone_size: many; v_call: TRBV20-1; j_call: TRBJ2-1; d_call: TRBD2; cdr3_aa: CSARVLAEGHEQFF; cdr3_nt: TGCAGTGCTAGAGTTCTAGCGGAGGGCCATGAGCAGTTCTTC
clone_size: NA; v_call: TRBV5-8; j_call: TRBJ2-2; d_call: NA; cdr3_aa: CASSQYARVGGELFF; cdr3_nt: TGTGCCAGCAGCCAATACGCCCGGGTCGGCGGGGAGCTGTTTTTT
clone_size: NA; v_call: TRBV5-4; j_call: TRBJ2-5; d_call: TRBD1; cdr3_aa: CASSTGQQETQYF; cdr3_nt: TGTGCCAGCAGCACGGGACAGCAAGAGACCCAGTACTTC
clone_size: NA; v_call: TRBV11-3; j_call: TRBJ2-3; d_call: TRBD1; cdr3_aa: CASSSPGQESTDTQCF; cdr3_nt: TGTGCCAGCAGCTCGCCGGGACAGGAGAGCACAGATACGCAGTGTTTT
clone_size: once; v_call: TRBV6-2/TRBV6-3; j_call: TRBJ2-7; d_call: TRBD1; cdr3_aa: CASSTLPGQGYEQYF; cdr3_nt: TGTGCCAGCAGTACCCTACCGGGACAGGGGTACGAGCAGTACTTC
clone_size: few; v_call: TRBV18; j_call: TRBJ1-2; d_call: TRBD1; cdr3_aa: CASSPAGQGAYGYTF; cdr3_nt: TGTGCCAGCTCACCGGCGGGACAGGGGGCCTATGGCTACACCTTC
clone_size: many; v_call: TRBV28; j_call: TRBJ2-7; d_call: TRBD2; cdr3_aa: CASRKPGTSGAYEQYF; cdr3_nt: TGTGCCAGCAGGAAACCTGGGACTAGCGGGGCCTACGAGCAGTACTTC
clone_size: many; v_call: TRBV28; j_call: TRBJ2-1; d_call: TRBD2; cdr3_aa: CASSLGDFSGSRNEQFF; cdr3_nt: TGTGCCAGCAGTTTAGGAGACTTTAGCGGGAGTCGCAATGAGCAGTTCTTC
clone_size: many; v_call: TRBV11-2; j_call: TRBJ2-5; d_call: TRBD2; cdr3_aa: CASSWSTGGGETQYF; cdr3_nt: TGTGCCAGCAGTTGGAGTACTGGCGGGGGGGAGACCCAGTACTTC
clone_size: many; v_call: TRBV30; j_call: TRBJ2-5; d_call: TRBD1; cdr3_aa: CAWEGQPQETQYF; cdr3_nt: TGTGCCTGGGAGGGACAGCCCCAAGAGACCCAGTACTTC
clone_size: many; v_call: TRBV20-1; j_call: TRBJ2-1; d_call: NA; cdr3_aa: CSARERVTEHQQFF; cdr3_nt: TGCAGTGCTAGAGAACGAGTAACCGAACATCAGCAGTTCTTC
clone_size: NA; v_call: TRBV30; j_call: TRBJ2-6; d_call: NA; cdr3_aa: CAWSRGGPGANVLTF; cdr3_nt: TGTGCCTGGAGCAGGGGGGGCCCTGGGGCCAACGTCCTGACTTTC
clone_size: many; v_call: TRBV12-3/TRBV12-4; j_call: TRBJ2-3; d_call: NA; cdr3_aa: CASSLWSILTDTQYF; cdr3_nt: TGTGCCAGCAGTTTATGGTCCATTCTCACAGATACGCAGTATTTT
clone_size: many; v_call: TRBV11-1; j_call: TRBJ2-5; d_call: TRBD1; cdr3_aa: CASSLGSTGDRETQYF; cdr3_nt: TGTGCCAGCAGCTTAGGATCGACAGGGGATCGGGAGACCCAGTACTTC
clone_size: NA; v_call: TRBV5-6; j_call: TRBJ2-1; d_call: TRBD2; cdr3_aa: CASSFSLGLAVYNEQFF; cdr3_nt: TGTGCCAGCAGCTTTAGCCTAGGACTAGCGGTGTACAATGAGCAGTTCTTC
clone_size: few; v_call: TRBV2; j_call: TRBJ1-5; d_call: NA; cdr3_aa: CASSILDGSNQPQHF; cdr3_nt: TGTGCCAGCAGCATTCTTGACGGCAGCAATCAGCCCCAGCATTTT
clone_size: many; v_call: TRBV11-2; j_call: TRBJ2-1; d_call: NA; cdr3_aa: CASRPAGGNEQFF; cdr3_nt: TGTGCCAGCCGGCCGGCAGGGGGGAATGAGCAGTTCTTC
clone_size: NA; v_call: TRBV7-8; j_call: TRBJ2-5; d_call: NA; cdr3_aa: CASSLGFGIQETQYF; cdr3_nt: TGTGCCAGCAGCCTAGGATTTGGGATACAAGAGACCCAGTACTTC